The 21 T cell receptor beta chains in this list originate from one sample, sequenced in a study of blood T cell repertoires in COVID-19. Measured with immunoSEQ multiplex PCR; TCRdb has only the in-frame clones, and not every one. The sample has 300,000 to 400,000 clones, approximately 88% seen once; the top ten hold under 2%. Input material: peripheral blood. The receptor set was obtained from a woman in her twenties or thirties with COVID-19, enrolled during active disease.

A single count supports this clone. V gene TRBV24-1 combines with J gene TRBJ2-5; the D gene is possibly TRBD1 (6 bases). The germline V gene has CDR1 KGHDR and CDR2 SFDVKD. The CDR3 is 13 amino acids. V was pared by 6 bases and J by 5 bases, with 12 bases between. The CDR3 is CATSPQGMETQYF. DNA for the CDR3: TGTGCCACCAGTCCCCAGGGGATGGAGACCCAGTACTTC.

This clone turned up a few times. The rearrangement joins TRBV10-2 to TRBJ1-5; D gene uncertain. This CDR3 region has 13 residues. From germline, CDR1 is WSHSY and CDR2 SAAADI. The germline V and J ends were trimmed by 0 bases and 7 bases, with 7 bases remaining between them. CDR3 protein: CASSESAVQPQHF. CDR3 bases: TGCGCCAGCAGTGAGTCGGCGGTCCAGCCCCAGCATTTT.

The J gene is TRBJ1-3, the V gene TRBV5-1; tentative D call: TRBD1 (5 bases). Trimming removed 6 bases from V and 0 bases from J, with 13 bases in between. Per germline, CDR1 SGHRS and CDR2 YFSETQ. The CDR3 has 15 amino acids. CDR3 DNA sequence: TGCGCCAGCAACCCCGGACACACCTCTGGAAACACCATATATTTT. This encodes CASNPGHTSGNTIYF.

J is TRBJ1-3 and V is TRBV7-9; TRBD1 might be the D (5 bases). Looked up from germline, CDR1 is SEHNR and CDR2 is FQNEAQ (reference sequence). The CDR3 is made up of 16 amino acids. The V gene lost 4 bases and the J gene lost 0 bases, with 13 bases spanning the gap. CDR3 nucleotide sequence: TGTGCCAGCAGCTCTACACAGGCGACCTCTGGAAACACCATATATTTT. It codes for CASSSTQATSGNTIYF.

This chain joins TRBV5-1 and TRBJ1-1; D is unclear. Per the germline V gene, CDR1 is SGHRS and CDR2 is YFSETQ. V lost 2 bases and J 1 base, leaving 6 bases between the germline ends. The CDR3 spans 13 residues. CDR3: CASSFTQNTEAFF. In nucleotides, the CDR3 is TGCGCCAGCAGCTTCACACAGAACACTGAAGCTTTCTTT.

The V gene is TRBV5-1, the J gene TRBJ2-2; TRBD2 aligns across 7 bases. Trimming cost V 0 bases and J 12 bases; bases outside gene matches: 5. The CDR3 is 13 residues long. Looked up from germline, CDR1 is SGHRS and CDR2 is YFSETQ. The CDR3: CASSLAGGGQLFF. Here the CDR3 DNA reads TGCGCCAGCAGCTTGGCTGGGGGAGGGCAGCTGTTTTTT.

This clone was seen once. The chain uses TRBV6-6 and TRBJ2-5; 8 nucleotides match TRBD2. V lost 2 bases to trimming and J lost 2 bases; unmatched junction nucleotides: 4. Germline CDR1 reads MNHNY; CDR2 reads SVGAGI (reference sequence). The CDR3 has 15 amino acids. This CDR3 is CASSYSGGLQETQYF. For the CDR3, the DNA is TGTGCCAGCAGTTACAGCGGGGGTCTACAAGAGACCCAGTACTTC.

This clone was seen just once. The rearrangement uses TRBV2 and TRBJ1-2, with D perhaps TRBD1 (6 bases). The CDR3 covers 13 residues. Trimming took off 6 bases at V and 4 bases at J, with 12 bases between the two ends. Germline assignment: CDR1 SNHLY and CDR2 FYNNEI. The CDR3 spells CASRVRGTYGYTF. The CDR3 nucleotides read TGTGCCAGCAGGGTCAGGGGTACCTATGGCTACACCTTC.

The chain has TRBV7-8 and TRBJ1-1; D is possibly TRBD1 (6 bases). V lost 5 bases, J lost 1 base, and 11 bases lay in between. Germline-derived CDR1 and CDR2 are SGHVS and FQNEAQ. There are 14 residues in the CDR3. This chain's CDR3 is CASSAGATNTEAFF. The DNA for the CDR3 is TGTGCCAGCAGCGCAGGGGCTACGAACACTGAAGCTTTCTTT.

The chain recombines TRBV4-1 with TRBJ2-2; D unclear. The CDR3 extends over 16 amino acids. Germline lookup yields CDR1 MGHRA and CDR2 YSYEKL. Deletions cut 0 bases from V and 5 bases from J, with 13 bases between. DNA for the CDR3: TGCGCCAGCAGCCAAGATCAGGTTGCGATAACCGGGGAGCTGTTTTTT. This translates into CASSQDQVAITGELFF.

This sequence joins TRBV28 and TRBJ1-1, with 8 nucleotides matching TRBD1. The CDR3 runs to 14 residues. CDR1 and CDR2 from the germline V gene are MDHEN and SYDVKM. The trim removed 6 bases at V and 5 bases at J, leaving 8 bases unmatched. CDR3 region: CASRPDNRGTEAFF. In DNA form, the CDR3 reads TGTGCCAGCAGACCAGATAACAGGGGGACTGAAGCTTTCTTT. Full variable domain (remainder filled in from reference TRBV28 and TRBJ1-1): DVKVTQSSRYLVKRTGEKVFLECVQDMDHENMFWYRQDPGLGLRLIYFSYDVKMKEKGDIPEGYSVSREKKERFSLILESASTNQTSMYLCASRPDNRGTEAFFGQGTRLTVV.

J is TRBJ2-1 and V is TRBV19; possibly TRBD2 for D (5 bases). The CDR3 is made up of 15 amino acids. The V end lost 9 bases, the J end lost 0 bases, and 15 bases lay between the germline ends. CDR1 is LNHDA, CDR2 SQIVND, per germline (reference sequence). The CDR3 protein is CASSLSGHSYNEQFF. CDR3 bases: TGTGCCAGCAGTTTGAGCGGCCACTCCTACAATGAGCAGTTCTTC.

The chain employs TRBV2 and TRBJ1-5; D call uncertain. V lost 4 bases and J lost 0, with 4 bases in between. The CDR3 is made up of 13 amino acids. In germline, CDR1 is SNHLY, CDR2 FYNNEI. The CDR3 bases are TGTGCCAGCAGTGTTTATAGCAATCAGCCCCAGCATTTT. It encodes CASSVYSNQPQHF.

This chain uses TRBV2 with TRBJ1-2; 7 bases line up with TRBD1. Germline loops: CDR1 SNHLY, CDR2 FYNNEI. V shed 5 bases and J 2 bases; nucleotides not matched to a gene: 5. This CDR3 is 14 amino acids long. The CDR3 bases are TGTGCCAGCAGTAGGGACAGCCCAAACTATGGCTACACCTTC. It codes for CASSRDSPNYGYTF.

This chain joins TRBV28 and TRBJ1-3; 8 bases align to TRBD1. CDR1 MDHEN and CDR2 SYDVKM come from the germline V gene. Trimming at V came to 10 bases and at J to 0 bases, leaving 17 bases not matched to a gene. This CDR3 is built from 18 residues. This CDR3 is CAIATRRSGQVSGNTIYF. The CDR3 DNA reads as TGTGCCATCGCCACCAGACGATCGGGACAGGTCTCTGGAAACACCATATATTTT.

The chain employs TRBV5-4 and TRBJ2-5; D remains unclear. The CDR3 loop spans 14 amino acids. V was pared by 0 bases and J by 2 bases, with 8 bases between. Germline CDR1 and CDR2: SGHNT and YYREEE (reference sequence). The CDR3 DNA follows: TGTGCCAGCAGCTTGGGGCTGATACAAGAGACCCAGTACTTC. Residues: CASSLGLIQETQYF. Looking up the rest from reference TRBV5-4 and TRBJ2-5 gives the full variable domain: ETGVTQSPTHLIKTRGQQVTLRCSSQSGHNTVSWYQQALGQGPQFIFQYYREEENGRGNFPPRFSGLQFPNYSSELNVNALELDDSALYLCASSLGLIQETQYFGPGTRLLVL.

The genes are TRBV19 and TRBJ2-5; tentatively, D is TRBD2 (6 bases). The ends were cut back, 3 bases at V and 4 bases at J, with 12 bases in the middle. The CDR3 spans 14 residues. Germline CDR1 is LNHDA and CDR2 is SQIVND (reference sequence). CDR3 nucleotide sequence: TGTGCCAGTAGTATCGGGGCTAGCGTAGAGACCCAGTACTTC. It specifies CASSIGASVETQYF.

The CDR3 nucleotides read TGTGCCAGCGGACAGGGCAGCAAAAACATTCAGTACTTC. It codes for CASGQGSKNIQYF. This chain joins TRBV7-9 and TRBJ2-4; TRBD1 matches 8 bases. Germline V gene lookup returns CDR1 SEHNR and CDR2 FQNEAQ (reference sequence). V lost 8 bases to trimming and J lost 3 bases; unmatched junction nucleotides: 3. The CDR3 sequence is 13 residues long.

The genes are TRBV5-5 and TRBJ2-3; TRBD2 agrees at 7 bases. The CDR3 is made up of 15 amino acids. V gave up 4 bases and J gave up 5 bases; unmatched junction bases: 10. Germline V gives CDR1 SGHKS, CDR2 YYEKEE (reference sequence). The CDR3 sequence is CASSLSGAGGDTQYF. The CDR3 DNA reads TGTGCCAGCAGCCTGAGCGGGGCCGGCGGAGATACGCAGTATTTT.

V is TRBV9 and J is TRBJ1-3; D gene unclear. The length of the CDR3 is 16 residues. The V end lost 0 bases, the J end lost 0 bases, and 10 bases lay between the germline ends. Germline V gene data show CDR1 as SGDLS and CDR2 as YYNGEE. The CDR3, as DNA: TGTGCCAGCAGCGTAGGAGGTCGGGGCTCTGGAAACACCATATATTTT. Translating it yields CASSVGGRGSGNTIYF. The complete variable domain, with remaining parts taken from reference TRBV9 and TRBJ1-3, reads DSGVTQTPKHLITATGQRVTLRCSPRSGDLSVYWYQQSLDQGLQFLIQYYNGEERAKGNILERFSAQQFPDLHSELNLSSLELGDSALYFCASSVGGRGSGNTIYFGEGSWLTVV.

The chain combines TRBV5-1 with TRBJ2-2; no clear D gene. The length of the CDR3 is 14 residues. Trimming shortened V by 0 bases and J by 4 bases, and 7 bases separated the two germline ends. CDR1 is SGHRS, CDR2 YFSETQ, per germline. The CDR3 region is CASSLATGTGELFF. CDR3 coding DNA: TGCGCCAGCAGCTTGGCAACCGGCACCGGGGAGCTGTTTTTT.